This T cell receptor beta chain is drawn from a study of CD8+ T cells in alopecia areata. On the study more broadly: People stayed on tofacitinib for 6 to 18 months, then stopped the drug for 6 months.

Sequencing used cDNA as its template, made by extracting RNA and reverse transcribing it. Produced via immunoSEQ multiplex PCR; TCRdb's table is partial and in-frame only. This table holds some 220,000 clones, about 58% found once. Treatment given: oral pan-JAK inhibitor, 5-10 mg twice daily. In germline, CDR1 is LGHNA, CDR2 YSLEER. Deletions cut 3 bases from V and 8 bases from J, with 8 bases between. The CDR3 length is 12 residues. The sample holds a few counts of this clone. The receptor's source is a human donor with alopecia areata. The chain carries TRBV4-3 and TRBJ2-1; D unclear. The source material was CD4+ T cells sorted from blood, sampled at week 4, from a patient treated with tofacitinib. The CDR3 reads CASSHEGHEQFF. The CDR3 DNA follows: TGCGCCAGCAGCCATGAAGGACATGAGCAGTTCTTC.